A single TCR beta chain is shown here with its context. The antigen is not known. Clones were read by immunoSEQ multiplex PCR, and TCRdb kept only the in-frame ones, dropping some. Here the sample spans some 130,000 clones, roughly 88% being singletons. This sample was taken from a study of T cell responses to AZD1222 COVID-19 vaccine. General study points: Sampled repertoires all dated from after the peak T cell response. Clonal diversity may have been underestimated in mostly white British donors. Reportedly, nearly half the spike-specific TCRs target unmutated variant regions. Baseline seropositivity occurred in only a handful of AZD1222 recipients.

V was clipped by 4 bases and J by 0 bases, with 12 bases between them. Germline V lookup: CDR1 SNHLY, CDR2 FYNNEI. This CDR3 region has 15 residues. This chain joins TRBV2 and TRBJ1-2; D is possibly TRBD1 (6 bases). The TCR comes from an adult in good health. The sequencing used peripheral blood, collected on day 0 of AZD1222 vaccination. CDR3 in DNA: TGTGCCAGCAGTGCCCACAGGGCCACTAACTATGGCTACACCTTC. This codes for CASSAHRATNYGYTF. The full variable domain, rest sourced from reference TRBV2 and TRBJ1-2, is EPEVTQTPSHQVTQMGQEVILRCVPISNHLYFYWYRQILGQKVEFLVSFYNNEISEKSEIFDDQFSVERPDGSNFTLKIRSTKLEDSAMYFCASSAHRATNYGYTFGSGTRLTVV.